The source of this T cell receptor (beta chain) is a study of vaccination effects on CD4 cells after COVID-19. Study-wide points: By a late point after vaccination, infection- and vaccine-induced clones had shrunk markedly through clonal contraction.

Trimming took off 4 bases at V and 2 bases at J, with 10 bases between the two ends. This CDR3 is 14 amino acids long. Per the germline V gene, CDR1 is SGHDN and CDR2 is FVKESK. A word on this clone: Its specificity is not known.

Before sequencing, viral peptide pools were used by the ViraFEST assay to expand antigen-specific CD4+ T cells. Once cultured for approximately ten days, the cells underwent separation to obtain CD4+ T cells. Vaccinees lacked prior SARS-CoV-2 infection and tested negative for nucleocapsid antibodies. The researchers cultured 1.5 million to 2.5 million PBMC per well with roughly 11 IU/ml IL-2 and 7.5 to 10 ug/ml peptides. In the cultures, half the medium was exchanged for IL-2 medium on days 3 and 7. TCRdb's table, derived via immunoSEQ multiplex PCR, lists solely in-frame clones and lacks some. The sample has tens of thousands of clones; roughly 76% are singletons.

The receptor's source is a human donor who received a COVID-19 vaccine. The genes are TRBV14 and TRBJ2-3; no reliable D call. Source: CD4+ T cells from PBMCs cultured with HCoV-229E spike peptides, taken before COVID-19 vaccination. The CDR3 is CASSLVGTTDTQYF. As DNA, the CDR3 is TGTGCCAGCAGCCTGGTGGGAACCACAGATACGCAGTATTTT.